The 25 T cell receptor beta chains listed next were all sequenced from one sample in a study of early T cells in non-severe SARS-CoV-2 infection. TCRdb redid the calling of the 5' RACE reads with MiXCR, one entry per CDR3 protein. The table includes some 30,000 distinct CDR3 sequences, approximately 2.9% detected once. The specimen sequenced was whole blood. The receptors come from an adult who was a healthcare worker with PCR-confirmed SARS-CoV-2 infection or an uninfected control (not recorded which).

Ten or more counts support this clonotype. The V gene is TRBV18, the J gene TRBJ2-1; D ambiguous. This CDR3 comprises 18 residues. CDR1 KGHSH and CDR2 LQKENI come from the germline V gene. Trimming left V 0 bases short and J 4 bases short, with 19 bases between. CDR3 amino acids: CASSPPAATPQLYNEQFF. CDR3 sequence (DNA): TGTGCCAGCTCACCACCGGCAGCGACTCCGCAATTATACAATGAGCAGTTCTTC.

In this sample, this clonotype turned up many times. This chain links TRBV5-8 with TRBJ2-7; 7 nucleotides align to TRBD1. Germline lookup yields CDR1 SGHTS and CDR2 YDEGEE. The CDR3 has 17 residues. With V trimmed by 1 base and J by 3 bases, 13 bases remained unmatched. The CDR3 spells CASSLYIGTANYYEQYV. The DNA of the CDR3 is TGTGCCAGCAGCTTGTATATCGGGACAGCCAATTACTACGAGCAGTACGTC.

Within the sample, this clonotype is medium-sized. The rearrangement uses TRBV6-6 and TRBJ1-5; 8 bases align to TRBD1. Losses at the gene ends were 6 bases for V and 6 bases for J; bases not matched to a gene: 10. CDR1 and CDR2 from the germline V gene are MNHNY and SVGAGI (reference sequence). The CDR3 runs to 15 residues. This chain's CDR3 is CASRQTGVAGQPQHF. The DNA for the CDR3 is TGTGCCAGCAGGCAGACAGGGGTGGCGGGTCAGCCCCAGCATTTT.

This clonotype was counted between two and nine times. The rearrangement uses TRBV7-6 and TRBJ2-1; TRBD2 matches at 10 bases. From germline, CDR1 is SGHVS and CDR2 FNYEAQ. CDR3 length: 18 residues. J lost 2 bases, V lost 2 bases, and 9 bases had no gene match. The DNA for the CDR3 is TGTGCCAGCAGCTTAAGGGCTCTAGCGGGGGCTACCTACAATGAGCAGTTCTTC. Its translation is CASSLRALAGATYNEQFF.

There are a few counts of this clonotype. This rearrangement joins TRBV5-1 to TRBJ2-7; 14 nucleotides align to TRBD2. The CDR3 runs to 16 residues. Germline trimming cut 3 bases from V and 3 bases from J; bases unmatched to any gene: 5. The V gene's germline CDR1 is SGHRS and CDR2 YFSETQ. The CDR3 here is CASSYGTSGGFYEQYV. The CDR3 DNA is TGCGCCAGCAGCTACGGGACTAGCGGGGGTTTCTACGAGCAGTACGTC.

The sample holds many counts of this clonotype. The chain links TRBV29-1 to TRBJ1-1; D unresolved. Germline assignment: CDR1 SQVTM and CDR2 ANQGSEA. This CDR3 is 17 amino acids long. Trimming cost V 0 bases and J 0 bases, with 17 bases left between them. CDR3 amino acids: CSVEDFRMQIMNTEAFF. As DNA, the CDR3 is TGCAGCGTTGAAGATTTTAGGATGCAGATCATGAACACTGAAGCTTTCTTT.

This clonotype was detected ten times or more. This chain joins TRBV2 and TRBJ2-3; D remains ambiguous. The CDR3 extends over 13 amino acids. From germline, CDR1 is SNHLY and CDR2 FYNNEI. V was shortened by 9 bases and J by 3 bases, with 13 bases between the two germline ends. This CDR3 is CASALWETDTQYF. In DNA form, the CDR3 reads TGTGCCAGTGCGCTTTGGGAAACAGATACGCAGTATTTT.

At least ten counts were recorded for this clonotype. The chain couples TRBV6-1 to TRBJ1-1; D may be TRBD1 (5 bases). The CDR3 covers 15 residues. Germline-derived CDR1 and CDR2 are MNHNS and SASEGT. Trimming pared 3 bases from V and 5 bases from J, leaving 16 bases between. CDR3 nucleotides: TGTGCCAGCAGTGACGTGAAGACAGTTGGTACTGAAGCTTTCTTT. Its translation: CASSDVKTVGTEAFF.

By proportion, this clonotype is medium-sized (0.01 to 0.1%). V and J are TRBV12-3 or TRBV12-4 and TRBJ1-2; D not certain. Trimming left V 3 bases short and J 8 bases short, with 10 bases between. The CDR3 contains 12 residues. DNA of the CDR3: TGTGCCAGCAGTTTTGGCCCGGGCGGCTACACCTTC. Amino acids: CASSFGPGGYTF.

The chain is built from TRBV27 and TRBJ1-5, with a tentative D call TRBD1 (5 bases). This CDR3 has 14 amino acids. CDR1 is MNHEY and CDR2 is SMNVEV in the germline V gene (reference sequence). Trimming pared 5 bases from V and 4 bases from J, leaving 12 bases between. As DNA, the CDR3 is TGTGCCAGCAGTATCCGGGGGGAGAATCAGCCCCAGCATTTT. Residues: CASSIRGENQPQHF.

This clonotype was seen ten or more times. The V and J genes are TRBV29-1 and TRBJ2-1, with TRBD1 matching over 8 bases. This CDR3 is 14 amino acids long. V lost 3 bases, J lost 2 bases, and 3 bases stayed unmatched. Germline V CDR1 and CDR2: SQVTM, ANQGSEA. CDR3 bases: TGCAGCGTTGAGGACAGGGAAGCCTACAATGAGCAGTTCTTC. Protein: CSVEDREAYNEQFF.

The sample holds many counts of this clonotype. The chain uses TRBV7-3 and TRBJ2-2, with D uncertain. V lost 1 base and J lost 6, with 9 bases in between. This CDR3 is 14 amino acids long. Per the germline V gene, CDR1 is SGHTA and CDR2 is FQGTGA. The CDR3 nucleotides read TGTGCCAGCAGCTTAAGTCGGTCCGCCGGGGAGCTGTTTTTT. Protein sequence: CASSLSRSAGELFF.

This clonotype was counted many times. V usage is TRBV6-5 and J usage is TRBJ1-1; D is unresolved. Per germline, CDR1 MNHEY and CDR2 SVGAGI. V was trimmed by 0 bases and J by 4 bases, leaving 9 bases between them. The CDR3 length is 14 residues. CDR3 region: CASSYSRSSTEAFF. CDR3 bases: TGTGCCAGCAGTTACTCGCGGTCGAGCACTGAAGCTTTCTTT.

In its sample, this clonotype was seen many times. This rearrangement joins TRBV12-3 or TRBV12-4 to TRBJ2-1; perhaps TRBD2 as D (6 bases). With 4 bases removed from V and 5 bases from J, the gap between germline ends came to 15 bases. This CDR3 comprises 15 residues. The CDR3 DNA reads TGTGCCAGCAGTTATGGGACTTCCATACACAATGAGCAGTTCTTC. Translated, it gives CASSYGTSIHNEQFF.

This chain joins TRBV6-1 and TRBJ2-7, with D uncertain. Germline CDR1 is MNHNS and CDR2 is SASEGT. The CDR3 is 14 amino acids. The V end lost 2 bases, the J end lost 3 bases, and 11 bases lay between the germline ends. This CDR3 is CASSEIFGGYEQYV. CDR3 coding DNA: TGTGCCAGCAGTGAAATATTCGGTGGCTACGAGCAGTACGTC.

This clonotype was seen many times. The chain combines TRBV12-5 with TRBJ2-3, with a tentative D call TRBD2 (6 bases). CDR3 length: 13 residues. Germline-derived CDR1 and CDR2 are LGHNT and FRNRAP. Deletions cut 11 bases from V and 0 bases from J, with 12 bases between. In DNA form, the CDR3 reads TGTGCTGGAGGGTGGGCTAGCACAGATACGCAGTATTTT. Translating gives CAGGWASTDTQYF.

In this sample, this clonotype turned up a few times. The genes are TRBV7-8 and TRBJ2-5; a weak D match, TRBD2 (6 bases). The CDR3 is 15 amino acids. Between the trimmed V and J ends, which lost 1 base and 3 bases, there was a span of 12 bases. The germline gives CDR1 SGHVS, CDR2 FQNEAQ. The CDR3 loop is CASSLVGGAEETQYF. The CDR3 coding sequence is TGTGCCAGCAGCTTAGTGGGCGGGGCCGAAGAGACCCAGTACTTC. Together with reference TRBV7-8 and TRBJ2-5, the CDR3 gives the full variable domain: GAGVSQSPRYKVAKRGQDVALRCDPISGHVSLFWYQQALGQGPEFLTYFQNEAQLDKSGLPSDRFFAERPEGSVSTLKIQRTQQEDSAVYLCASSLVGGAEETQYFGPGTRLLVL.

This clonotype has at least ten counts. The chain combines TRBV11-2 with TRBJ1-3; a weak D match, TRBD1 (5 bases). V was shortened by 5 bases and J by 8 bases, with 16 bases between the two germline ends. Germline CDR1 and CDR2: SGHAT and FQNNGV. The CDR3 length is 14 residues. The CDR3 sequence is CASSPRAISDTIYF. The CDR3 region has the DNA TGTGCCAGCAGCCCCAGGGCTATTTCAGACACCATATATTTT.

Worth noting for this clonotype: Being one base from a much bigger clone, this may be a read error. This CDR3 fails to terminate in the conserved phenylalanine or tryptophan, so it likely reflects a read error. The rearrangement joins TRBV12-3 or TRBV12-4 to TRBJ2-5; 8 nucleotides line up with TRBD2. With 1 base clipped from V and 5 bases from J, the junction kept 6 bases outside the gene matches. This CDR3 has 15 amino acids. CDR3 nucleotides: TGTGCCAGCAGTTTAGGACGGGGGGGCGGTGAGACCCAGTACCTC. This gives the protein CASSLGRGGGETQYL.

In this sample, this clonotype turned up many times. V and J are TRBV29-1 and TRBJ2-7; maybe TRBD2 (6 bases). V was shortened by 7 bases and J by 6 bases, with 16 bases between the two germline ends. The germline gives CDR1 SQVTM, CDR2 ANQGSEA. This CDR3 is 12 amino acids long. This chain's CDR3 is CSANSGGGEQYV. CDR3 bases: TGCAGCGCCAACTCCGGGGGTGGCGAGCAGTACGTC.

This clonotype was observed many times. This chain connects TRBV5-1 to TRBJ1-2; D unclear. The CDR3 loop spans 15 amino acids. The germline V and J ends were trimmed by 4 bases and 5 bases, with 18 bases remaining between them. Germline V gene data show CDR1 as SGHRS and CDR2 as YFSETQ. The CDR3 DNA sequence: TGCGCCAGCAGCACGGGTGGCAGCCCCGGGTATGGCTACACCTTC. Translating gives CASSTGGSPGYGYTF.

This clonotype was observed at least ten times. The chain combines TRBV6-6 with TRBJ1-3; tentative D call: TRBD1 (6 bases). The CDR3 length is 15 residues. The ends were cut back, 5 bases at V and 0 bases at J, with 11 bases in the middle. Germline loops: CDR1 MNHNY, CDR2 SVGAGI (reference sequence). The CDR3 nucleotides are TGTGCCAGCAGTAACGACAGGATCTCTGGAAACACCATATATTTT. Protein product: CASSNDRISGNTIYF.

This clonotype came up many times. V and J are TRBV18 and TRBJ2-1; D unresolved. The germline gives CDR1 KGHSH, CDR2 LQKENI. The CDR3 totals 16 residues. The V and J ends lost 2 bases and 4 bases respectively, with 15 bases between them. DNA of the CDR3: TGTGCCAGCTCACCAACTAAAACCGGGCGATACAATGAGCAGTTCTTC. Its translation: CASSPTKTGRYNEQFF.

This chain joins TRBV11-1 and TRBJ2-1; D may be TRBD2 (7 bases). CDR3 length equals 15 residues. Germline V CDR1 and CDR2: SGHAT, FQDESV (reference sequence). Trimming stripped 7 bases from V and 5 bases from J, with 18 bases between. In DNA, the CDR3 is TGTGCCAGCATCCAAAATCAAGGGGGGGACAATGAGCAGTTCTTC. It yields the protein CASIQNQGGDNEQFF.

This clonotype was counted ten times or more. This chain links TRBV12-3 or TRBV12-4 with TRBJ2-4; maybe TRBD2 (6 bases). The V gene lost 3 bases and the J gene lost 5 bases, with 14 bases spanning the gap. This CDR3 spans 15 amino acids. As DNA, the CDR3 is TGTGCCAGCAGTTTCGATAGCGGTCGACAAAACATTCAGTACTTC. Its translation is CASSFDSGRQNIQYF.